Below, 29 T cell receptor beta chains from the same sample are listed, as sequenced in a study of OX40 agonist ivuxolimab in advanced cancers. TCRdb's copy holds only in-frame clones and misses some; the assay was immunoSEQ multiplex PCR. Here the sample spans roughly 40,000 clones, 80% to 90% being singletons. The sequencing here drew on CD4+ or CD8+ T cells sorted from blood, taken in a trial of the OX40 agonist ivuxolimab. The receptors originated from an adult with an advanced solid tumor such as melanoma, head and neck, liver or kidney cancer.

The chain has TRBV5-1 and TRBJ2-1; TRBD2 agrees at 10 bases. The CDR3 is 17 residues long. V lost 2 bases and J lost 0; bases outside the gene matches: 5. The V gene's germline CDR1 is SGHRS and CDR2 YFSETQ. CDR3 protein: CASSLNSGRYSYNEQFF. CDR3 in DNA: TGCGCCAGCAGCTTAAATAGCGGGAGGTACTCCTACAATGAGCAGTTCTTC. Full variable domain (remainder filled in from reference TRBV5-1 and TRBJ2-1): KAGVTQTPRYLIKTRGQQVTLSCSPISGHRSVSWYQQTPGQGLQFLFEYFSETQRNKGNFPGRFSGRQFSNSRSEMNVSTLELGDSALYLCASSLNSGRYSYNEQFFGPGTRLTVL.

This rearrangement joins TRBV6-5 to TRBJ2-7; 9 nucleotides line up with TRBD2. The CDR3 extends over 14 amino acids. Germline CDR1 and CDR2: MNHEY and SVGAGI. V was pared by 3 bases and J by 1 base, with 1 base of the junction left unmatched. CDR3 sequence reads: CASSYAGGSYEQYF. The DNA of the CDR3 is TGTGCCAGCAGTTATGCGGGAGGGTCCTACGAGCAGTACTTC.

This clone was detected only a few times. This sequence joins TRBV29-1 and TRBJ1-2; tentative D call: TRBD1 (6 bases). Between the trimmed V and J ends, which lost 4 bases and 4 bases, there was a span of 13 bases. Germline V lookup: CDR1 SQVTM, CDR2 ANQGSEA. The CDR3 spans 13 residues. The CDR3 region is CSVGTADTYGYTF. CDR3 in DNA: TGCAGCGTTGGGACAGCTGATACCTATGGCTACACCTTC.

V and J are TRBV2 and TRBJ2-7; 7 bases are a match to TRBD2. V shed 5 bases, J shed 6 bases, and the junction held 10 bases outside the gene matches. Germline V gene lookup returns CDR1 SNHLY and CDR2 FYNNEI. The CDR3 runs 14 residues. The CDR3 reads CASSYSGGKGEQYF. Here the CDR3 DNA reads TGTGCCAGCAGTTACTCGGGGGGAAAGGGCGAGCAGTACTTC.

This chain connects TRBV18 to TRBJ1-5, with 7 bases lining up with TRBD1. Germline-derived CDR1 and CDR2 are KGHSH and LQKENI. V trimming: 4 bases; J trimming: 3 bases; junction bases outside the gene matches: 6. The length of the CDR3 is 15 residues. The CDR3 DNA is TGTGCCAGCTCACAGTTACAGGGGAACAATCAGCCCCAGCATTTT. As protein: CASSQLQGNNQPQHF.

The V gene is TRBV7-2, the J gene TRBJ2-7, with 7 bases identical to TRBD2. The trim removed 6 bases at V and 3 bases at J, leaving 11 bases unmatched. The CDR3 covers 15 residues. Germline V CDR1 and CDR2: SGHTA, FQGNSA. The CDR3 sequence is CASSLSGGSCYEQYF. CDR3 DNA sequence: TGTGCCAGCAGTCTTTCCGGCGGGAGTTGCTACGAGCAGTACTTC. Full variable domain (remainder filled in from reference TRBV7-2 and TRBJ2-7): GAGVSQSPSNKVTEKGKDVELRCDPISGHTALYWYRQSLGQGLEFLIYFQGNSAPDKSGLPSDRFSAERTGGSVSTLTIQRTQQEDSAVYLCASSLSGGSCYEQYFGPGTRLTVT.

The chain links TRBV5-5 to TRBJ2-7, with 7 nucleotides matching TRBD2. V was clipped by 0 bases and J by 1 base; unmatched bases: 4. The CDR3 runs 15 residues. Germline V gene lookup returns CDR1 SGHKS and CDR2 YYEKEE (reference sequence). CDR3 residues: CASSLAGTISYEQYF. As DNA, the CDR3 is TGTGCCAGCAGCTTGGCGGGGACTATTTCCTACGAGCAGTACTTC. Drawing the rest from reference TRBV5-5 and TRBJ2-7, the complete variable domain is DAGVTQSPTHLIKTRGQQVTLRCSPISGHKSVSWYQQVLGQGPQFIFQYYEKEERGRGNFPDRFSARQFPNYSSELNVNALLLGDSALYLCASSLAGTISYEQYFGPGTRLTVT.

This sequence joins TRBV30 and TRBJ1-3; no firm D call. The V gene lost 0 bases and the J gene lost 3 bases, with 6 bases spanning the gap. The germline CDR1 and CDR2 sequences are GTSNPN and SVGIG (reference sequence). This CDR3 is built from 13 residues. This CDR3 is CAWSVIGGNTIYF. In DNA, the CDR3 is TGTGCCTGGAGTGTAATCGGTGGAAACACCATATATTTT.

The V gene is TRBV6-6, the J gene TRBJ2-5; 9 nucleotides match TRBD1. J lost 4 bases, V lost 5 bases, and 2 bases had no gene match. The CDR3 has 13 residues. CDR1 MNHNY and CDR2 SVGAGI come from the germline V gene (reference sequence). The DNA of the CDR3 is TGTGCCAGCAGTCAGACAGGGGGAGAGACCCAGTACTTC. It codes for CASSQTGGETQYF.

The CDR3 nucleotides are TGTGCCAGCAGCTCCCGGTCAGGAGGGAAGTTCTTC. Protein sequence: CASSSRSGGKFF. The J gene is TRBJ2-1, the V gene TRBV7-8; D possibly corresponds to TRBD2 (6 bases). The CDR3 spans 12 residues. CDR1 SGHVS and CDR2 FQNEAQ come from the germline V gene. Deletions cut 4 bases from V and 14 bases from J, with 15 bases between. Full variable domain (outside the CDR3, taken from reference TRBV7-8 and TRBJ2-1): GAGVSQSPRYKVAKRGQDVALRCDPISGHVSLFWYQQALGQGPEFLTYFQNEAQLDKSGLPSDRFFAERPEGSVSTLKIQRTQQEDSAVYLCASSSRSGGKFFGPGTRLTVL.

J is TRBJ2-3 and V is TRBV18, with 7 bases matching TRBD1. The CDR3 spans 15 residues. The germline V gene has CDR1 KGHSH and CDR2 LQKENI. Germline trimming cut 3 bases from V and 6 bases from J; bases unmatched to any gene: 9. CDR3 loop: CASSPPADRADTQYF. The CDR3 coding sequence is TGTGCCAGCTCACCGCCGGCCGACAGGGCCGATACGCAGTATTTT.

This clone was recorded a few times. This chain uses TRBV2 with TRBJ2-2, with TRBD1 matching over 7 bases. CDR1 and CDR2 (germline): SNHLY, FYNNEI. CDR3 size: 15 residues. V gave up 5 bases and J gave up 4 bases; unmatched junction bases: 7. CDR3: CASSSQQGITGELFF. CDR3 DNA: TGTGCCAGCAGTTCCCAACAGGGGATCACCGGGGAGCTGTTTTTT. Complete variable domain (other parts from reference TRBV2 and TRBJ2-2): EPEVTQTPSHQVTQMGQEVILRCVPISNHLYFYWYRQILGQKVEFLVSFYNNEISEKSEIFDDQFSVERPDGSNFTLKIRSTKLEDSAMYFCASSSQQGITGELFFGEGSRLTVL.

The chain combines TRBV27 with TRBJ1-5, with TRBD1 as a possible D gene (5 bases). V was trimmed by 3 bases and J by 7 bases, leaving 13 bases between them. Germline V gives CDR1 MNHEY, CDR2 SMNVEV (reference sequence). The CDR3 length is 14 residues. DNA for the CDR3: TGTGCCAGCAGTTTTATCGGGGGGTGGCAGCCCCAGCATTTT. Translation: CASSFIGGWQPQHF.

This sequence joins TRBV28 and TRBJ2-7; 10 bases are shared with TRBD2. Germline loops: CDR1 MDHEN, CDR2 SYDVKM. The ends lost 1 base at V and 3 bases at J; junction bases unmatched: 3. The CDR3 has 15 amino acids. CDR3 sequence: CASSLYLAGVYEQYV. CDR3 in DNA: TGTGCCAGCAGTTTATACCTAGCGGGAGTCTACGAGCAGTACGTC.

This clone came up a few times. V and J are TRBV5-1 and TRBJ2-7, with 7 positions matching TRBD1. The CDR3 has 15 amino acids. The V gene end was trimmed by 4 bases and the J gene end by 5 bases; junction bases not matched to a gene: 12. Germline CDR1 and CDR2: SGHRS and YFSETQ. The DNA of the CDR3 is TGCGCCAGCAGCGGTTTCGACAGGGCCGTCGACGAGCAGTACTTC. This gives the protein CASSGFDRAVDEQYF. The variable domain in full, completed from reference TRBV5-1 and TRBJ2-7, reads KAGVTQTPRYLIKTRGQQVTLSCSPISGHRSVSWYQQTPGQGLQFLFEYFSETQRNKGNFPGRFSGRQFSNSRSEMNVSTLELGDSALYLCASSGFDRAVDEQYFGPGTRLTVT.

The rearrangement joins TRBV7-9 to TRBJ1-1; 7 nucleotides match TRBD1. The CDR3 is made up of 14 amino acids. The V and J ends lost 6 bases and 0 bases, in that order; junction bases with no gene match: 4. Germline V gene data show CDR1 as SEHNR and CDR2 as FQNEAQ (reference sequence). This CDR3 is CASSRGGMNTEAFF. The CDR3 DNA is TGTGCCAGCAGTAGAGGGGGCATGAACACTGAAGCTTTCTTT.

V and J are TRBV5-6 and TRBJ2-7, with 8 bases aligning to TRBD2. Trimming took 2 bases from V and 2 from J; bases not matched to a gene: 3. The CDR3 loop spans 14 amino acids. Germline V gene sequence: CDR1 SGHDT, CDR2 YYEEEE. CDR3 nucleotides: TGTGCCAGCAGCTTAGCGGGGGTCACCTACGAGCAGTACTTC. It yields the protein CASSLAGVTYEQYF.

The chain combines TRBV5-1 with TRBJ1-5, with 7 bases identical to TRBD1. J lost 6 bases, V lost 3 bases, and 9 bases had no gene match. The CDR3 has 15 amino acids. From germline, CDR1 is SGHRS and CDR2 YFSETQ. CDR3: CASSSGGGSSQPQHF. The CDR3 DNA follows: TGCGCCAGCAGCTCAGGAGGGGGCTCTTCTCAGCCCCAGCATTTT.

This clone was seen only once. The chain combines TRBV5-1 with TRBJ1-1; D gene uncertain. V was trimmed by 1 base and J by 5 bases, leaving 9 bases between them. Looked up from germline, CDR1 is SGHRS and CDR2 is YFSETQ. This CDR3 is built from 13 residues. CDR3 nucleotides: TGCGCCAGCAGCTTGTGGGAAGGAACTGAAGCTTTCTTT. Protein sequence: CASSLWEGTEAFF.

J is TRBJ1-1 and V is TRBV10-3; 12 bases map to TRBD1. This CDR3 comprises 19 residues. From germline, CDR1 is ENHRY and CDR2 SYGVKD. The ends lost 4 bases at V and 5 bases at J; junction bases unmatched: 17. The CDR3 region is CAISAFLPGQGAVETEAFF. In DNA form, the CDR3 reads TGTGCCATCAGTGCCTTCTTACCGGGACAGGGGGCAGTGGAGACTGAAGCTTTCTTT.

A word on this clone: Distinct nucleotide sequences in the sample also encode this CDR3. V and J are TRBV5-1 and TRBJ2-2; 7 positions agree with TRBD1. Germline V CDR1 and CDR2: SGHRS, YFSETQ. V trimming: 2 bases; J trimming: 3 bases; junction bases outside the gene matches: 4. This CDR3 is built from 15 residues. The chain's CDR3 is CASSLRQGDTGELFF. CDR3 sequence (DNA): TGCGCCAGCAGCTTACGACAGGGAGACACCGGGGAGCTGTTTTTT.

This sequence joins TRBV6-6 and TRBJ1-6, with D uncertain. The germline V gene has CDR1 MNHNY and CDR2 SVGAGI (reference sequence). This CDR3 spans 13 amino acids. Deletions cut 5 bases from V and 11 bases from J, with 13 bases between. The DNA for the CDR3 is TGTGCCAGCAGTAGTACCTGGGAGCCACCCCTCCACTTT. Its translation is CASSSTWEPPLHF.

V usage is TRBV6-5 and J usage is TRBJ2-5; tentatively, D is TRBD1 (5 bases). The length of the CDR3 is 14 residues. Germline V gives CDR1 MNHEY, CDR2 SVGAGI. Trimming cost V 1 base and J 5 bases, with 11 bases left between them. CDR3 residues: CASSYWGSEETQYF. CDR3 coding DNA: TGTGCCAGCAGTTACTGGGGCAGCGAGGAGACCCAGTACTTC.

The chain links TRBV27 to TRBJ1-2; D not certain. Germline CDR1 reads MNHEY; CDR2 reads SMNVEV (reference sequence). The V end lost 5 bases, the J end lost 3 bases, and 13 bases lay between the germline ends. The CDR3 contains 14 residues. The CDR3 sequence: CASSPSGSDYGYTF. CDR3 DNA: TGTGCCAGCAGTCCCTCGGGGTCCGACTATGGCTACACCTTC.

The chain recombines TRBV11-2 with TRBJ1-1; D is possibly TRBD1 (6 bases). The germline V and J ends were trimmed by 3 bases and 3 bases, with 11 bases remaining between them. The CDR3 runs to 14 residues. Germline V CDR1 and CDR2: SGHAT, FQNNGV. The CDR3 DNA sequence: TGTGCCAGCAGCTTTGCAGGGGACGACACTGAAGCTTTCTTT. Amino acids: CASSFAGDDTEAFF.

The chain has TRBV7-8 and TRBJ1-2; the match to TRBD1 covers 7 bases. The CDR3 covers 12 residues. From germline, CDR1 is SGHVS and CDR2 FQNEAQ. The V segment lost 5 bases and the J segment 8 bases; nucleotides outside the gene matches: 5. The CDR3 is CASSIDRAGYTF. CDR3 nucleotides: TGTGCCAGCAGCATAGACAGGGCCGGCTACACCTTC.

This chain uses TRBV2 with TRBJ2-5; D perhaps matches TRBD2 (6 bases). The CDR3 sequence is 15 residues long. The germline V gene encodes CDR1 SNHLY and CDR2 FYNNEI. V gave up 4 bases and J gave up 3 bases, with 15 bases separating them. CDR3 nucleotides: TGTGCCAGCAGTGGGGCAGGAGGGAGTAAAGAGACCCAGTACTTC. It yields the protein CASSGAGGSKETQYF.

The V call is TRBV29-1, the J call TRBJ2-5; D call uncertain. V was trimmed by 6 bases and J by 5 bases, leaving 4 bases between them. In germline, CDR1 is SQVTM, CDR2 ANQGSEA. This CDR3 is 9 amino acids long. CDR3 nucleotides: TGCAGCGTAACGGAGACCCAGTACTTC. Its translation: CSVTETQYF.

The V gene is TRBV7-9, the J gene TRBJ2-1; D uncertain. Germline V gene data show CDR1 as SEHNR and CDR2 as FQNEAQ (reference sequence). V shed 4 bases and J shed 0 bases, with 10 bases lying between them. The CDR3 extends over 15 amino acids. The CDR3 nucleotides read TGTGCCAGCAGCTCTCTTTGGAGCTCCTACAATGAGCAGTTCTTC. As protein: CASSSLWSSYNEQFF.